The clone carrying this T cell receptor (beta chain) was observed a handful of times. The target antigen is unknown. These data are taken from a study of T cells after yellow fever vaccination. Turning to the study itself: Fractions of low cell number were prepared using SMART-Seq v4 Ultra Low Input. Study-level findings and limits: The appearance of a small share of clonotypes in both CD4 and CD8 compartments was observed. After the booster, 96% of CD4 and 88% of CD8 primary-response clones were re-detected.

A single record per CDR3 protein comes from TCRdb applying MiXCR to the 5' RACE reads. The sample contains under 350,000 distinct CDR3 sequences, over 3.5% of which appear only once. The germline gives CDR1 SGHTA, CDR2 FQGTGA. This CDR3 has 14 amino acids. The V and J ends lost 0 bases and 5 bases respectively, with 9 bases between them. V and J are TRBV7-3 and TRBJ2-3, with D possibly being TRBD2 (6 bases). This clonotype was obtained from a man between 18 and 35 years old who received the YFV17D yellow fever vaccine. The sequences come from PBMCs, collected 5 days after the yellow fever booster vaccination. The CDR3 loop reads CASSLTYGGDTQYF. CDR3 in DNA: TGTGCCAGCAGCTTAACGTACGGGGGAGATACGCAGTATTTT.